The 17 T cell receptor beta chains presented below share a single source sample, sequenced in a study of blood T cells in healthy people across ages. A second about 6 to 11 cycle PCR used barcoded and J-beta primers. Each CDR3 protein is one row after TCRdb ran MiXCR on the 5' RACE reads. Altogether 1.5 million to 1.9 million distinct CDR3 sequences are present, roughly two fifths being singletons, with the ten largest covering approximately 4%. Sequencing was performed on blood. Receptor source: a woman aged 18-35 years in good health.

This clonotype was counted between two and nine times. The chain combines TRBV5-1 with TRBJ1-6; TRBD1 might be the D (6 bases). In germline, CDR1 is SGHRS, CDR2 YFSETQ. The CDR3 extends over 15 amino acids. V was shortened by 2 bases and J by 9 bases, with 15 bases between the two germline ends. This CDR3 reads CASSLLGADGSPLHF. CDR3 DNA: TGCGCCAGCAGCTTATTGGGGGCCGACGGTTCACCCCTCCACTTT.

The chain couples TRBV20-1 to TRBJ1-5; tentatively, D is TRBD1 (5 bases). Trimming removed 2 bases from V and 4 bases from J, with 15 bases in between. The germline V gene encodes CDR1 DFQATT and CDR2 SNEGSKA (reference sequence). The CDR3 consists of 15 residues. The CDR3, as DNA: TGCAGTGCTAGATCACGGGACGGATTTAATCAGCCCCAGCATTTT. This gives the protein CSARSRDGFNQPQHF.

This clonotype was counted only a few times. The DNA of the CDR3 is TGTGCCAGCAGTTTCTCCAGGGGAGAGCAGCCCCAGCATTTT. It yields the protein CASSFSRGEQPQHF. This rearrangement joins TRBV27 to TRBJ1-5; D possibly corresponds to TRBD1 (6 bases). The CDR3 contains 14 residues. V was pared by 3 bases and J by 7 bases, with 13 bases between. CDR1 MNHEY and CDR2 SMNVEV come from the germline V gene (reference sequence).

This chain links TRBV4-1 with TRBJ2-5; 9 bases are shared with TRBD2. V lost 1 base, J lost 11 bases, and 11 bases stayed unmatched. Germline CDR1 MGHRA, CDR2 YSYEKL. CDR3 length: 15 amino acids. Here the CDR3 reads CASSQARRGGNEQYF. CDR3 bases: TGCGCCAGCAGCCAAGCTCGGCGGGGGGGCAATGAGCAGTACTTC.

This clonotype was seen only a few times. This chain links TRBV7-2 with TRBJ2-1; 9 positions agree with TRBD2. Germline loops: CDR1 SGHTA, CDR2 FQGNSA. The CDR3 sequence is 16 residues long. The V segment lost 3 bases and the J segment 7 bases; nucleotides outside the gene matches: 10. The CDR3 DNA follows: TGTGCCAGCAGCTTTTGGGCTAGCGGGGCGGGTAATGAGCAGTTCTTC. This encodes CASSFWASGAGNEQFF.

This chain links TRBV29-1 with TRBJ1-2; 12 positions agree with TRBD1. The CDR3 totals 11 residues. V trimming: 7 bases; J trimming: 7 bases; junction bases outside the gene matches: 1. Germline V lookup: CDR1 SQVTM, CDR2 ANQGSEA. CDR3 DNA: TGCAGCGGGGACAGGGGGCTTGGCTACACCTTC. Residues: CSGDRGLGYTF.

The chain is built from TRBV7-2 and TRBJ2-3; no reliable D call. The CDR3 consists of 14 residues. V lost 5 bases to trimming and J lost 2 bases, with 11 bases between them. Germline V gives CDR1 SGHTA, CDR2 FQGNSA. The CDR3 is CASSRWWTTDTQYF. CDR3 nucleotides: TGTGCCAGCAGCCGGTGGTGGACCACAGATACGCAGTATTTT.

V is TRBV20-1 and J is TRBJ2-1; TRBD1 is a possible D gene (5 bases). The V and J ends lost 4 bases and 2 bases respectively, with 12 bases between them. Germline V gene lookup returns CDR1 DFQATT and CDR2 SNEGSKA (reference sequence). CDR3 size: 14 residues. The CDR3 here is CSATTKDTYNEQFF. CDR3 in DNA: TGCAGTGCTACGACCAAGGACACCTACAATGAGCAGTTCTTC.

This clonotype was detected only a few times. The V call is TRBV10-3, the J call TRBJ1-2, with D hard to call. Germline CDR1 reads ENHRY; CDR2 reads SYGVKD. The V gene lost 0 bases and the J gene lost 4 bases, with 6 bases spanning the gap. The CDR3 spans 13 residues. CDR3 amino acids: CAISESAGYGYTF. CDR3 DNA: TGTGCCATCAGTGAGTCCGCGGGCTATGGCTACACCTTC.

The rearrangement joins TRBV20-1 to TRBJ2-5; D remains unclear. Germline CDR1 DFQATT, CDR2 SNEGSKA (reference sequence). V lost 3 bases to trimming and J lost 11 bases, with 19 bases between them. This CDR3 is built from 13 residues. As DNA, the CDR3 is TGCAGTGCTAGGGCCAGAAACTACAATGAGCAGTACTTC. Its translation is CSARARNYNEQYF.

The chain uses TRBV20-1 and TRBJ2-4; a possible D gene is TRBD2 (5 bases). The germline CDR1 and CDR2 sequences are DFQATT and SNEGSKA (reference sequence). V was cut by 6 bases and J by 0 bases, with 9 bases left in between. The CDR3 is made up of 13 amino acids. Here the CDR3 DNA reads TGCAGTGCCGCCGGACTAGCCAAAAACATTCAGTACTTC. Translation gives CSAAGLAKNIQYF.

V usage is TRBV20-1 and J usage is TRBJ2-1, with 10 nucleotides matching TRBD2. This CDR3 is built from 14 residues. J was trimmed by 7 bases and V by 5 bases; bases with no gene match: 8. CDR1 is DFQATT and CDR2 is SNEGSKA in the germline V gene (reference sequence). CDR3 coding DNA: TGCAGTGCTTGTACTAGCGGGATGCCTAATGAGCAGTTCTTC. This encodes CSACTSGMPNEQFF.

V is TRBV5-6 and J is TRBJ1-2; TRBD1 is a possible D gene (6 bases). The CDR3 contains 16 residues. CDR1 SGHDT and CDR2 YYEEEE come from the germline V gene. With 4 bases removed from V and 2 bases from J, the gap between germline ends came to 18 bases. In nucleotides, the CDR3 is TGTGCCAGCAGCACTGTAACAGGGCGAGGAAACTATGGCTACACCTTC. It codes for CASSTVTGRGNYGYTF.

The rearrangement links TRBV7-9 to TRBJ2-3; no clear D gene. Trimming stripped 3 bases from V and 2 bases from J, with 12 bases between. Germline-derived CDR1 and CDR2 are SEHNR and FQNEAQ (reference sequence). The CDR3 length is 15 residues. The CDR3 loop reads CASSFGLEVTDTQYF. CDR3 bases: TGTGCCAGCAGCTTCGGGCTAGAGGTCACAGATACGCAGTATTTT.

This clonotype was recorded a few times. The V and J genes are TRBV20-1 and TRBJ2-7; D might be TRBD2 (7 bases). The germline V and J ends were trimmed by 2 bases and 6 bases, with 17 bases remaining between them. From germline, CDR1 is DFQATT and CDR2 SNEGSKA (reference sequence). The CDR3 extends over 14 amino acids. Here the CDR3 DNA reads TGCAGTGCTAGACTGCGGGGGCCCCTCAGCGAGCAGTACTTC. It is translated as CSARLRGPLSEQYF.

This clonotype came up a few times. The rearrangement links TRBV27 to TRBJ2-7; 7 nucleotides align to TRBD2. This CDR3 has 14 residues. Germline CDR1 MNHEY, CDR2 SMNVEV (reference sequence). Trimming took 4 bases from V and 3 from J; bases not matched to a gene: 6. CDR3 coding DNA: TGTGCCAGCAGTTCGTCCGTAGCGGGCTACGAGCAGTACTTC. Translating gives CASSSSVAGYEQYF.

The gene calls are TRBV12-3 or TRBV12-4 and TRBJ2-3; 14 bases are shared with TRBD2. There are 16 residues in the CDR3. V lost 5 bases and J lost 5; bases outside the gene matches: 6. The CDR3 sequence is CASSQTSGGALDTQYF. CDR3 coding DNA: TGTGCCAGCAGTCAGACTAGCGGGGGGGCCCTAGATACGCAGTATTTT.